Described below is a single T cell receptor beta chain sequence and its context. Its cognate antigen is unknown. TCRdb's table, derived via immunoSEQ multiplex PCR, lists solely in-frame clones and lacks some. The sample shows tens of thousands of clones, 80% to 90% of them seen only once. The source of the sample is a study of OX40 agonist ivuxolimab in advanced cancers. About the study: At doses from 0.01 to 10 mg/kg, patients were given intravenous ivuxolimab every 2 weeks. Whole-study findings and limits: Patients with a partial response at 0.1-3.0 mg/kg had among the lowest clonal expansion.

Germline assignment: CDR1 MNHEY and CDR2 SMNVEV (reference sequence). The CDR3 loop spans 17 amino acids. V gave up 6 bases and J gave up 2 bases, with 20 bases separating them. This clonotype was sampled from an adult with an advanced solid tumor such as melanoma, head and neck, liver or kidney cancer. The chain carries TRBV27 and TRBJ1-5, with TRBD1 as a possible D gene (5 bases). The specimen was CD4+ or CD8+ T cells sorted from blood, collected in a trial of the OX40 agonist ivuxolimab. CDR3 DNA: TGTGCCAGCAGCCCCATCCGGGGGACTGGGGGCAATCAGCCCCAGCATTTT. Its translation is CASSPIRGTGGNQPQHF.